The TCR beta chain under discussion was sequenced for a study of HIV-infected children after antiretroviral therapy interruption. The study, taken as a whole, reports: Naive CD4+ CDR3 sharing between time points fell after interruption began.

This clonotype appeared many times. As yet, its antigen is unknown. Unique molecular identifiers were included in an RNA-based 3' RACE TCR library. TCRdb used MiXCR to reprocess the 3' RACE reads, holding one entry per CDR3 protein. The table includes fewer than 45,000 distinct CDR3 sequences, approximately 6.1% detected once. V trimming: 4 bases; J trimming: 10 bases; junction bases outside the gene matches: 7. Germline V gene lookup returns CDR1 LNHDA and CDR2 SQIVND (reference sequence). CDR3 length: 13 amino acids. Sample treatment: PENTA 11 planned treatment interruption arm or continuous ART arm.

This clonotype originated in a pool of human donors with HIV. V gene TRBV19 combines with J gene TRBJ2-1, with 7 bases fitting TRBD1. The starting material was CD45RA+ CD4+ T cells from PBMCs, pooled from several time points, obtained from a donor given antiretroviral therapy, either interrupted or continuous. Subset here: naive CD4+ CD45RA+ CD45RO- T cells. The CDR3 region has the DNA TGTGCCAGTAGTACGAGGGGGCTCGGGGAGCAGTTCTTC. Its protein product is CASSTRGLGEQFF.